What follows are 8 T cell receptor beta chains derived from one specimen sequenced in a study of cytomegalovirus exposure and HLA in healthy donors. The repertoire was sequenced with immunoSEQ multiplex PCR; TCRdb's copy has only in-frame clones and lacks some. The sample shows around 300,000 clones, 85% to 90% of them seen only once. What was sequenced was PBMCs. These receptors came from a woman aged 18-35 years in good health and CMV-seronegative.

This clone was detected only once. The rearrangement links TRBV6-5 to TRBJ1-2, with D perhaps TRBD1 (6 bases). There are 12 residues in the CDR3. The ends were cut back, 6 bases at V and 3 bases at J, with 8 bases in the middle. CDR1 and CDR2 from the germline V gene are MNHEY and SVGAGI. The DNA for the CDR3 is TGTGCCAGCAGCAACAGGGACTATGGCTACACCTTC. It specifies CASSNRDYGYTF.

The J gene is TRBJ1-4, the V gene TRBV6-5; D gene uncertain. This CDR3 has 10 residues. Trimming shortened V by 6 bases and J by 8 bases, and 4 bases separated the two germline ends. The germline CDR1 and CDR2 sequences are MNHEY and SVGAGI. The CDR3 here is CASRREKLFF. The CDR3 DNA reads TGTGCCAGCAGGAGGGAAAAACTGTTTTTT.

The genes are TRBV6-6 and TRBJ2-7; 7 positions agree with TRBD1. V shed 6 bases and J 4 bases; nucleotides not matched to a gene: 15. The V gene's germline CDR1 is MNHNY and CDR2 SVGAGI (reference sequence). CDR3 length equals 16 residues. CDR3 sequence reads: CASSPLSTGRIYEQYF. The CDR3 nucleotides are TGTGCCAGCAGCCCCTTATCGACAGGGCGAATTTACGAGCAGTACTTC.

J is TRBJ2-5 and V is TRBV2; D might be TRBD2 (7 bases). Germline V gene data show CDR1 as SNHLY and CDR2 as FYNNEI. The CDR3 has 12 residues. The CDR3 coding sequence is TGTGTCACTCGCGGGGGCGGAGAGACCCAGTACTTC. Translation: CVTRGGGETQYF.

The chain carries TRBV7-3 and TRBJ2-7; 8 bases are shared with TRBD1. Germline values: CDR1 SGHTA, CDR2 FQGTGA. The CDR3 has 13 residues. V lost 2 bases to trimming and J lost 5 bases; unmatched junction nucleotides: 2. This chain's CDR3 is CASSLGQGNEQYF. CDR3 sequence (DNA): TGTGCCAGCAGCTTAGGACAGGGAAACGAGCAGTACTTC.

The CDR3 bases are TGCGCCAGCAGCCAAGATCGCGGGAAGAGCTCCTACGAGCAGTACTTC. Translated, it gives CASSQDRGKSSYEQYF. This sequence joins TRBV4-3 and TRBJ2-7; TRBD2 is a possible D gene (6 bases). Germline CDR1 reads LGHNA; CDR2 reads YSLEER. V was cut by 0 bases and J by 0 bases, with 12 bases left in between. The CDR3 spans 16 residues.

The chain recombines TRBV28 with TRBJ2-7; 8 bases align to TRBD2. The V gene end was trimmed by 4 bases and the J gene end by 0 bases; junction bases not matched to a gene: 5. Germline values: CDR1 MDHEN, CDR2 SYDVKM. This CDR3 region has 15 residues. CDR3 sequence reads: CASSSHSGNSYEQYF. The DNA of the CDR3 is TGTGCCAGCAGTTCTCATAGCGGGAACTCCTACGAGCAGTACTTC. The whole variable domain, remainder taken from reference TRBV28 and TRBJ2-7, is DVKVTQSSRYLVKRTGEKVFLECVQDMDHENMFWYRQDPGLGLRLIYFSYDVKMKEKGDIPEGYSVSREKKERFSLILESASTNQTSMYLCASSSHSGNSYEQYFGPGTRLTVT.

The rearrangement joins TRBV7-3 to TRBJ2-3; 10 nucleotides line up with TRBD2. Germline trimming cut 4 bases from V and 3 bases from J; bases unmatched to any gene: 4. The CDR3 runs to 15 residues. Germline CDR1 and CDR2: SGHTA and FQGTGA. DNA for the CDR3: TGTGCCAGCAGCTCTAGCGGGAGAGCAACAGATACGCAGTATTTT. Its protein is CASSSSGRATDTQYF.